The T cell receptor beta chain described here comes from a study of CD8+ T cells in alopecia areata. The wider study: Graft recipients were approximately 6-11-week-old female C3H/HeJ mice, and donor skin originated from approximately 6-13-month-old C3H/HeJ mice with spontaneous alopecia.

cDNA serving as the sequencing template came from extracted, reverse transcribed RNA. Profiled with immunoSEQ multiplex PCR; TCRdb holds only in-frame clones, not every one. Reported are 270,000 or so clones, none seen only once; the ten largest carry 0.9% to 1.5%. This clone has a handful of counts. What it binds is unknown. Gene labels here are mouse ones. The CDR3 end is not reached by the read, which stops 4 residues before it; the germline J gene fills it in. Cell sorting was performed on pooled cutaneous lymph node cells with CD4, CD8alpha, NKG2D, NKG2ACE and other markers. General study points: Higher clonality than in normal scalp was seen in lesional scalp, especially alopecia totalis/universalis. When scalp samples are sequenced, resident alphabeta T cells of normal skin are also captured.

Germline-derived CDR1 and CDR2 are SGHDT and FRDEAV. The CDR3 runs to 15 residues. Trimming cost V 4 bases and J 5 bases; bases outside gene matches: 6. The gene calls are TRBV14 and TRBJ2-1; 10 nucleotides line up with TRBD2. This clonotype was sampled from a C3H/HeJ mouse with alopecia areata. MHC haplotype here: H2-k. Input material: CD4+ T cells sorted from a lymph node. CDR3 DNA (partial): TGTGCCAGCAGTCCTCCTGGGGGGGCGGATGCT. Residues: CASSPPGGADA. The CDR3 in full is CASSPPGGADAEQFF. The variable domain in full, completed from reference TRBV14 and TRBJ2-1, reads EAGVTQSPRYAVLQEGQAVSFWCDPISGHDTLYWYQQPRDQGPQLLVYFRDEAVIDNSQLPSDRFSAVRPKGTNSTLKIQSAKQGDTATYLCASSPPGGADAEQFFGPGTRLTVL.